These T cell receptor beta chains were read from a single sample in a study of T-cell reconstitution after alpha-beta-depleted transplantation in children. Each CDR3 protein gets one entry after TCRdb re-called the PCR reads with MiXCR. Of some 600,000 distinct CDR3 sequences in the sample, approximately 17% were seen once. The sequencing used PBMCs from the stem cell graft donor, collected from the stem cell graft. The receptor set was obtained from a human donor who donated a stem cell graft to a child with acute myeloid leukemia. The CDR3 runs from the conserved cysteine through the conserved F or W. A D gene is named only where the DNA matches it firmly.

CDR3 protein: CASSAGDRAYNNEQFF
D gene: .
CDR3 length: 16
V gene: TRBV5-1

CDR3 protein: CASSLIVAGANVLTF
D gene: .
CDR3 length: 15
V gene: TRBV12-3/TRBV12-4

CDR3 protein: CASLTGQGARFSGNTIYF
D gene: TRBD1
CDR3 length: 18
V gene: TRBV6-1

CDR3 protein: CASSFLGGGLRETQYF
D gene: .
CDR3 length: 16
V gene: TRBV7-2

CDR3 protein: CATSDPGAHFYNEQFF
D gene: .
CDR3 length: 16
V gene: TRBV24-1

CDR3 protein: CASSLIAGTGELFF
D gene: .
CDR3 length: 14
V gene: TRBV12-3/TRBV12-4

CDR3 protein: CASSLTGADEQYF
D gene: .
CDR3 length: 13
V gene: TRBV7-3

CDR3 protein: CASSPRDSNGYTF
D gene: TRBD1
CDR3 length: 13
V gene: TRBV18

CDR3 protein: CASSPGPIGYEQYF
D gene: .
CDR3 length: 14
V gene: TRBV7-2

CDR3 protein: CSVAQGGYTF
D gene: .
CDR3 length: 10
V gene: TRBV29-1

CDR3 protein: CASREPRTSGGHSTDTQYF
D gene: TRBD2
CDR3 length: 19
V gene: TRBV12-3/TRBV12-4

CDR3 protein: CASSPGQFYQPQHF
D gene: .
CDR3 length: 14
V gene: TRBV6-1

CDR3 protein: CASSWGTDQAFF
D gene: TRBD1
CDR3 length: 12
V gene: TRBV7-9

CDR3 protein: CASTPNRALAKNIQYF
D gene: .
CDR3 length: 16
V gene: TRBV5-5

CDR3 protein: CASSQDLGGYSGNTIYF
D gene: TRBD1
CDR3 length: 17
V gene: TRBV4-3

CDR3 protein: CASSKGQGPTDTQYF
D gene: TRBD1
CDR3 length: 15
V gene: TRBV6-1

CDR3 protein: CSARADDYEQYF
D gene: .
CDR3 length: 12
V gene: TRBV20-1

CDR3 protein: CASSLGQGQDYTF
D gene: .
CDR3 length: 13
V gene: TRBV7-6

CDR3 protein: CASSLRPYGYTF
D gene: .
CDR3 length: 12
V gene: TRBV7-2

CDR3 protein: CASSGTTELNTEAFF
D gene: .
CDR3 length: 15
V gene: TRBV7-9

CDR3 protein: CASSLDTGSSLYGYTF
D gene: .
CDR3 length: 16
V gene: TRBV7-8

CDR3 protein: CASSVRTGPGDEQYF
D gene: TRBD1
CDR3 length: 15
V gene: TRBV14

CDR3 protein: CASSPSWGFTDTQYF
D gene: .
CDR3 length: 15
V gene: TRBV6-1

CDR3 protein: CASSLRRKETQYF
D gene: .
CDR3 length: 13
V gene: TRBV6-5

CDR3 protein: CSARGGQGASTNEKLFF
D gene: TRBD1
CDR3 length: 17
V gene: TRBV20-1

CDR3 protein: CASSLEWGTAVHNEQFF
D gene: TRBD1
CDR3 length: 17
V gene: TRBV5-6

CDR3 protein: CSASGGGVEKLFF
D gene: TRBD1
CDR3 length: 13
V gene: TRBV20-1

CDR3 protein: CASSLSDRGSRTDTQYF
D gene: TRBD1
CDR3 length: 17
V gene: TRBV7-6

CDR3 protein: CSVQSSREQFF
D gene: .
CDR3 length: 11
V gene: TRBV29-1

CDR3 protein: CSARVGTPTDTQYF
D gene: .
CDR3 length: 14
V gene: TRBV20-1

CDR3 protein: CASSLPGQGAYVYEQYF
D gene: TRBD1
CDR3 length: 17
V gene: TRBV7-2

CDR3 protein: CATRGSGDNSPLHF
D gene: .
CDR3 length: 14
V gene: TRBV12-3/TRBV12-4

CDR3 protein: CASSLAAPEAYEQYF
D gene: .
CDR3 length: 15
V gene: TRBV7-2

CDR3 protein: CAWARGLTSVGTQYF
D gene: TRBD2
CDR3 length: 15
V gene: TRBV30

CDR3 protein: CASSSYTGASYNEQFF
D gene: TRBD1
CDR3 length: 16
V gene: TRBV5-1

CDR3 protein: CASSPTPHSADTQYF
D gene: .
CDR3 length: 15
V gene: TRBV3-1

CDR3 protein: CASSFPGSGGAYNEQFF
D gene: TRBD2
CDR3 length: 17
V gene: TRBV12-3/TRBV12-4

CDR3 protein: CASSLGQGFGQPQHF
D gene: TRBD1
CDR3 length: 15
V gene: TRBV27

CDR3 protein: CASSPTGSLGETQYF
D gene: TRBD1
CDR3 length: 15
V gene: TRBV7-9

CDR3 protein: CASSDLGAGQRDEQYF
D gene: .
CDR3 length: 16
V gene: TRBV7-2

CDR3 protein: CASNPNRYRNTGELFF
D gene: .
CDR3 length: 16
V gene: TRBV27

CDR3 protein: CATRWAAGYGYTF
D gene: .
CDR3 length: 13
V gene: TRBV12-3/TRBV12-4

CDR3 protein: CSARDHRGNSPLHF
D gene: TRBD1
CDR3 length: 14
V gene: TRBV20-1